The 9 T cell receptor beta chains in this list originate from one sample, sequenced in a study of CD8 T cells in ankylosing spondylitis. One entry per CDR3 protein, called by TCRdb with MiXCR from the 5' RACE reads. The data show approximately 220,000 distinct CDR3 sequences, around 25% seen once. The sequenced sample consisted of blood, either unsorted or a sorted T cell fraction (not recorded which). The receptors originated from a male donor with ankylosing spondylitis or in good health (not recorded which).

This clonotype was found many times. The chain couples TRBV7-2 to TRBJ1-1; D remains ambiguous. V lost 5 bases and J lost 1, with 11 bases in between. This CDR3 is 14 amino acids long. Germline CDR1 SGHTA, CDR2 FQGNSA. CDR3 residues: CASSRGISNTEAFF. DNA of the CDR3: TGTGCCAGCAGCAGAGGGATTTCGAACACTGAAGCTTTCTTT.

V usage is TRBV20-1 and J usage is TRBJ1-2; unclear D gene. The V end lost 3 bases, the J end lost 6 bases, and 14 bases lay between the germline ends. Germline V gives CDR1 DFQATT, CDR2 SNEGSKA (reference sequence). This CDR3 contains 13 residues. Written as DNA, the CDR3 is TGCAGTGCTAGGAGGGTCTCAGCGGATGGCTACACCTTC. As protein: CSARRVSADGYTF.

The CDR3 DNA is TGTGCCAGCGCGCGGCGGGGTGGTACTGAAGCTTTCTTT. It translates to CASARRGGTEAFF. The gene calls are TRBV11-2 and TRBJ1-1; no definite D call. The V gene lost 8 bases and the J gene lost 5 bases, with 15 bases spanning the gap. CDR3 length: 13 residues. Looked up from germline, CDR1 is SGHAT and CDR2 is FQNNGV.

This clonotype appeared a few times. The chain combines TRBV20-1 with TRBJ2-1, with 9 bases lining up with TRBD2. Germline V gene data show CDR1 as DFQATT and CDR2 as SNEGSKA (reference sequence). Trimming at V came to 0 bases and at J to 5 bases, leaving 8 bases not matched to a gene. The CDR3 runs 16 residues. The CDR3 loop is CSAREPQLAGNNEQFF. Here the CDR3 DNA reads TGCAGTGCTAGAGAACCCCAACTAGCGGGCAACAATGAGCAGTTCTTC.

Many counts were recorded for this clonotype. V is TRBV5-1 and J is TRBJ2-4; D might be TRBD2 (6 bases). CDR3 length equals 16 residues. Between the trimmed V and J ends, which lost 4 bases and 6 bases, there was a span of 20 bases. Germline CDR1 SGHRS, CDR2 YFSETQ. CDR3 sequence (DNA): TGCGCCAGCAGCCCCGACTCTAGCGTATTTGGAAACATTCAGTACTTC. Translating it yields CASSPDSSVFGNIQYF.

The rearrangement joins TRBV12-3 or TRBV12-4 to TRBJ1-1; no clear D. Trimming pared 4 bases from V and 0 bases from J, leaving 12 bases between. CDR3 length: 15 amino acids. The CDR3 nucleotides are TGTGCCAGCAGTTCCATGAACGTTTTGAACACTGAAGCTTTCTTT. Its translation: CASSSMNVLNTEAFF.

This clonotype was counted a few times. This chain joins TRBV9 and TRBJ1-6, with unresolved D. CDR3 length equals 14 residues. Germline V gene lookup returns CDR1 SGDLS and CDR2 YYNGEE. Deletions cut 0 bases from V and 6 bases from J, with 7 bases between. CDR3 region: CASSVVGVNSPLHF. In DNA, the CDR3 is TGTGCCAGCAGCGTAGTCGGGGTTAATTCACCCCTCCACTTT.

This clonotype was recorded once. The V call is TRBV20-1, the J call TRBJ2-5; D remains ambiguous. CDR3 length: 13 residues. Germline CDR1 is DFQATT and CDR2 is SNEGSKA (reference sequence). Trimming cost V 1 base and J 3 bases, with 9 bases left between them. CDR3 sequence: CSARVLGKETQYF. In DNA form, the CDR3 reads TGCAGTGCTAGAGTCCTGGGGAAAGAGACCCAGTACTTC.

CDR3 region: CASSQGTSGKSEQFF. CDR3 coding DNA: TGCGCCAGCAGCCAGGGGACTAGCGGGAAGAGTGAGCAGTTCTTC. J is TRBJ2-1 and V is TRBV5-1; 13 nucleotides agree with TRBD2. The CDR3 is made up of 15 amino acids. The junction had 7 bases not matched to a gene; V was cut back by 4 bases and J by 9 bases. Germline V CDR1 and CDR2: SGHRS, YFSETQ.